This TCR beta chain was identified in a study of cytomegalovirus exposure and HLA in healthy donors. General study findings and limits: For presence/absence analyses, sequencing depth was assumed to be roughly uniform across donors. Later on, a genetic analysis was performed. It linked a missense variant in DCLRE1C with V- and J-gene trimming of TCR beta.

Germline assignment: CDR1 MGHRA and CDR2 YSYEKL. CDR3 length equals 17 residues. V dropped 0 bases and J dropped 0 bases, with 12 bases sitting between them. On this clone itself: Its antigen is currently unknown.

Though nominally healthy at sampling, donors likely had unrecorded immune exposures. Primers: 60 Vbeta forward and 13 Jbeta reverse. The protocol was immunoSEQ multiplex PCR, while the TCRdb copy is restricted to in-frame clones and leaves out a portion. The data contain some 140,000 clones, 65% to 70% of them singletons. Sequenced: PBMCs. This TCR was recovered from a human donor in good health. The rearrangement links TRBV4-1 to TRBJ2-1; D is unresolved. As DNA, the CDR3 is TGCGCCAGCAGCCAAGAGAGGATTTCGAGCTCCTACAATGAGCAGTTCTTC. Protein product: CASSQERISSSYNEQFF.